This T cell receptor (beta chain) is from a study of blood T cell repertoires in COVID-19. About the study: The cDNA or gDNA used as material had been derived from T cells, B-cell-depleted T cells, or PBMCs.

Produced via immunoSEQ multiplex PCR; TCRdb's table is partial and in-frame only. The table has some 160,000 clones, approximately 91% seen once; the top ten hold around 5%. Germline CDR1 and CDR2: SGHAT and FQNNGV. This CDR3 is built from 16 residues. V was clipped by 4 bases and J by 0 bases, with 14 bases between them. Seattle patients were enrolled during active infection and followed longitudinally. This sequence originates from a man aged 18 to 35 with COVID-19, enrolled during active disease. J is TRBJ2-3 and V is TRBV11-2, with D tentatively TRBD1 (6 bases). Source material: peripheral blood. The CDR3 bases are TGTGCCAGCAGCTATACCGGGACAACTAGCACAGATACGCAGTATTTT. As protein: CASSYTGTTSTDTQYF.